This T cell receptor (beta chain) was captured in a study of blood T cell repertoires in COVID-19. Study in general: Sites across the United States, Italy and Spain contributed samples from acute and convalescent COVID-19.

This CDR3 comprises 15 residues. The germline V gene encodes CDR1 LNHDA and CDR2 SQIVND (reference sequence). The V end was cut by 7 bases, the J end by 5 bases, with 17 bases between. Assay: immunoSEQ multiplex PCR; the TCRdb copy retains only in-frame clones and omits some. Altogether 180,000 or so clones are present, roughly 86% being singletons, with the ten largest covering under 3.5%. The sample comprised peripheral blood. The clonotype was recovered from a man between 65 and 80 years old with acute or convalescent COVID-19. The chain recombines TRBV19 with TRBJ2-2, with a possible D match to TRBD2 (5 bases). The CDR3: CASKALLSGTGELFF. CDR3 nucleotide sequence: TGTGCCAGTAAGGCCCTCCTGTCGGGGACCGGGGAGCTGTTTTTT. The variable domain in full, completed from reference TRBV19 and TRBJ2-2, reads DGGITQSPKYLFRKEGQNVTLSCEQNLNHDAMYWYRQDPGQGLRLIYYSQIVNDFQKGDIAEGYSVSREKKESFPLTVTSAQKNPTAFYLCASKALLSGTGELFFGEGSRLTVL.